This T cell receptor (beta chain) emerged from a study of blood T cells in healthy people across ages. A second PCR of roughly 7 to 11 cycles used a sample-barcoded 5' primer and a J-beta primer mix. Sequencing of every sample gave 3 million or more CDR3-containing paired-end reads. TCRdb reanalysed the 5' RACE reads using MiXCR and keeps one entry per CDR3 protein. The sample yields some 1.7 million distinct CDR3 sequences, roughly 30% seen once. Germline V gene sequence: CDR1 SGHRS, CDR2 YFSETQ. The V end lost 6 bases, the J end lost 3 bases, and 12 bases lay between the germline ends. This CDR3 has 13 residues. This clonotype was counted ten times or more. The antigen is not known. Broader study findings: Bulk PBMC profiling left naive and antigen-experienced comparisons inconclusive.

The sample taken for sequencing was blood. The sequence was obtained from a woman in her 30s in good health. V is TRBV5-1 and J is TRBJ1-2, with D perhaps matching TRBD1 (6 bases). CDR3 sequence reads: CASTNRADYGYTF. For the CDR3, the DNA is TGCGCCAGCACAAACAGGGCGGACTATGGCTACACCTTC.